Here is one T cell receptor beta chain with its context. In the original analysis: Amplification with reference gene primers provided the estimates of nucleated cell counts. TCRdb's copy holds only in-frame clones and misses some; the assay was immunoSEQ multiplex PCR. V and J calls plus clone size are reproduced from that table; the DNA served to infer D and trimming. Here the sample spans about 80,000 clones, around 80% being singletons. The record originates from a study of blood T cell repertoires in COVID-19. Across the study: Sites across the United States, Italy and Spain contributed samples from acute and convalescent COVID-19. PBMCs, B-cell-depleted T cells, or T cells were the source of the cDNA or gDNA that made up the material.

The receptor was isolated from a man at least 80 years old with acute or convalescent COVID-19. The sample consisted of peripheral blood.

CDR3 sequence: CASSPLERAGNTIYF. The CDR3 DNA reads as TGTGCCAGCTCACCACTCGAGAGGGCCGGAAACACCATATATTTT. The V and J genes are TRBV18 and TRBJ1-3; the D is unclear. The CDR3 is 15 amino acids. Germline V lookup: CDR1 KGHSH, CDR2 LQKENI. V was shortened by 1 base and J by 4 bases, with 11 bases between the two germline ends.